Presented here are 22 T cell receptor beta chains from one specimen sequenced in a study of cytomegalovirus exposure and HLA in healthy donors (dated by TCRdb to 2016 to 2017). Libraries came from the immunoSEQ multiplex PCR assay. For the multiplex PCR, a mixture combining 60 forward primers for TCR Vbeta segments and 13 reverse primers for TCR Jbeta segments was used. Entries here come from immuneACCESS through TCRdb and include only in-frame sequences with V and J called. Some clones fail to appear in such tables; in the studies checked, an unresolved V gene covers under half of the shortfall, and the cause of the remainder is unknown. This sample holds fewer than 65,000 clones; 82% were observed only once. 1.6% of the sample lies in the top ten. The sample was PBMCs. These receptors all stem from a man aged 25-45 years in good health and CMV-seronegative.

This chain uses TRBV4-1 with TRBJ2-5, with 8 bases matching TRBD2. This CDR3 has 17 amino acids. The trim removed 0 bases at V and 6 bases at J, leaving 12 bases unmatched. Germline V gives CDR1 MGHRA, CDR2 YSYEKL. CDR3 sequence (DNA): TGCGCCAGCAGCCAAGATATGACGGGGGGGGGCACCCAGACCCAGTACTTC. The encoded protein is CASSQDMTGGGTQTQYF.

The chain has TRBV5-8 and TRBJ2-3, with D perhaps matching TRBD2 (6 bases). CDR1 is SGHTS, CDR2 YDEGEE, per germline. This CDR3 region has 14 residues. The V end was cut by 2 bases, the J end by 1 base, with 8 bases between. The CDR3, as DNA: TGTGCCAGCAGCTTAGGGACTGGCACAGATACGCAGTATTTT. Residues: CASSLGTGTDTQYF.

The rearrangement links TRBV5-1 to TRBJ1-1, with D perhaps matching TRBD1 (5 bases). CDR1 and CDR2 from the germline V gene are SGHRS and YFSETQ. This CDR3 has 15 residues. V lost 1 base to trimming and J lost 2 bases, with 12 bases between them. CDR3: CASSLWGGSNTEAFF. The CDR3 DNA is TGCGCCAGCAGCTTGTGGGGCGGATCTAACACTGAAGCTTTCTTT.

This rearrangement joins TRBV7-9 to TRBJ2-2; 14 bases agree with TRBD2. Germline V gene data show CDR1 as SEHNR and CDR2 as FQNEAQ (reference sequence). V gave up 5 bases and J gave up 6 bases; unmatched junction bases: 5. The CDR3 totals 16 residues. The CDR3 protein is CASSRGTSGSAGELFF. The CDR3 bases are TGTGCCAGCAGCCGCGGGACTAGCGGGAGTGCCGGGGAGCTGTTTTTT.

The rearrangement links TRBV29-1 to TRBJ1-1; D not resolved. Trimming stripped 4 bases from V and 4 bases from J, with 16 bases between. Germline CDR1 SQVTM, CDR2 ANQGSEA. CDR3 length equals 14 residues. The CDR3 DNA is TGCAGCGTTGCGTTGACCGCCGCGGCCACTGAAGCTTTCTTT. It is translated as CSVALTAAATEAFF.

As DNA, the CDR3 is TGTGCCAGCAGCTTTACAGAATACACTGAAGCTTTCTTT. It is translated as CASSFTEYTEAFF. This chain uses TRBV7-2 with TRBJ1-1; D call uncertain. With 3 bases removed from V and 3 bases from J, the gap between germline ends came to 8 bases. There are 13 residues in the CDR3. CDR1 SGHTA and CDR2 FQGNSA come from the germline V gene.

This rearrangement joins TRBV5-4 to TRBJ2-5, with 9 nucleotides matching TRBD1. The DNA end is a closer match to TRBJ2-7, so the J assignment may be wrong. This CDR3 comprises 14 residues. Germline-derived CDR1 and CDR2 are SGHNT and YYREEE (reference sequence). The CDR3 region is CASGQGFPVYEQYF. CDR3 in DNA: TGTGCCAGTGGACAGGGGTTTCCCGTCTACGAGCAGTACTTC.

The V and J genes are TRBV19 and TRBJ1-2, with D perhaps matching TRBD1 (5 bases). Germline CDR1 is LNHDA and CDR2 is SQIVND (reference sequence). V lost 6 bases, J lost 1 base, and 15 bases lay in between. This CDR3 comprises 15 residues. CDR3 region: CASSTHGGNNYGYTF. CDR3 bases: TGTGCCAGTAGCACCCACGGGGGGAATAACTATGGCTACACCTTC. The entire variable domain, with the rest obtained from reference TRBV19 and TRBJ1-2, is as follows: DGGITQSPKYLFRKEGQNVTLSCEQNLNHDAMYWYRQDPGQGLRLIYYSQIVNDFQKGDIAEGYSVSREKKESFPLTVTSAQKNPTAFYLCASSTHGGNNYGYTFGSGTRLTVV.

V and J are TRBV2 and TRBJ2-3; 9 bases map to TRBD1. CDR3 length: 14 residues. V shed 7 bases, J shed 6 bases, and the junction held 8 bases outside the gene matches. Germline CDR1 SNHLY, CDR2 FYNNEI. The CDR3 protein is CASIRDRDRDTQYF. The CDR3 coding sequence is TGTGCCAGCATTAGGGACAGGGACCGTGATACGCAGTATTTT.

The chain is built from TRBV15 and TRBJ2-7, with 12 positions matching TRBD2. The V gene end was trimmed by 0 bases and the J gene end by 6 bases; junction bases not matched to a gene: 3. There are 15 residues in the CDR3. In germline, CDR1 is LNHNV, CDR2 YYDKDF (reference sequence). The CDR3 DNA follows: TGTGCCACCAGCAGAGATAGGGGACTAGCGGGCGAGCAGTACTTC. Its protein product is CATSRDRGLAGEQYF.

The V gene is TRBV6-6, the J gene TRBJ2-1; TRBD2 matches 8 bases. V shed 10 bases and J 3 bases; nucleotides not matched to a gene: 8. The CDR3 is 14 residues long. Germline loops: CDR1 MNHNY, CDR2 SVGAGI (reference sequence). In DNA form, the CDR3 reads TGTGCCATTCAACCGGCGGGAGGCTACAATGAGCAGTTCTTC. Protein product: CAIQPAGGYNEQFF.

CDR3 sequence reads: CASSSMDSSLWETQYF. CDR3 sequence (DNA): TGTGCCAGCAGCTCGATGGACAGCTCCCTGTGGGAGACCCAGTACTTC. The V and J genes are TRBV7-2 and TRBJ2-5, with a possible D match to TRBD1 (6 bases). Germline V gene sequence: CDR1 SGHTA, CDR2 FQGNSA. This CDR3 spans 16 amino acids. V lost 4 bases and J 5 bases, leaving 20 bases between the germline ends.

The chain employs TRBV7-2 and TRBJ2-3, with a possible D match to TRBD2 (6 bases). V lost 3 bases, J lost 8 bases, and 15 bases lay in between. The length of the CDR3 is 14 residues. CDR1 is SGHTA and CDR2 is FQGNSA in the germline V gene. CDR3 coding DNA: TGTGCCAGCAGCTTCGGGGGAAACTCGGGTACGCAGTATTTT. This sequence encodes CASSFGGNSGTQYF.

The chain has TRBV6-6 and TRBJ2-7, with 11 bases that match TRBD1. The CDR3 covers 15 residues. Losses at the gene ends were 4 bases for V and 2 bases for J; bases not matched to a gene: 4. The germline V gene has CDR1 MNHNY and CDR2 SVGAGI (reference sequence). This chain's CDR3 is CASSFGQGATYEQYF. The CDR3 DNA is TGTGCCAGCAGTTTCGGACAGGGGGCGACCTACGAGCAGTACTTC.

This clone has only a few counts. The genes are TRBV7-9 and TRBJ2-5; D perhaps matches TRBD1 (6 bases). This CDR3 has 15 amino acids. Germline V CDR1 and CDR2: SEHNR, FQNEAQ (reference sequence). V was pared by 5 bases and J by 1 base, with 14 bases between. Written as DNA, the CDR3 is TGTGCCAGCAGCCAGGGGCCAGGACGCCAAGAGACCCAGTACTTC. Residues: CASSQGPGRQETQYF.

This clone came up once. The gene calls are TRBV6-5 and TRBJ2-3; possibly TRBD1 for D (6 bases). Looked up from germline, CDR1 is MNHEY and CDR2 is SVGAGI. The CDR3 spans 14 residues. V gave up 9 bases and J gave up 3 bases, with 16 bases separating them. The CDR3 region has the DNA TGTGCCAGTTCCCGAGGGGGTAGTACAGATACGCAGTATTTT. Protein product: CASSRGGSTDTQYF.

The chain carries TRBV29-1 and TRBJ1-1, with TRBD1 matching 10 bases. This CDR3 spans 14 amino acids. Germline lookup yields CDR1 SQVTM and CDR2 ANQGSEA. J lost 3 bases, V lost 6 bases, and 7 bases had no gene match. The CDR3 loop is CSVGTGTGDTEAFF. DNA of the CDR3: TGCAGCGTCGGGACCGGGACAGGGGACACTGAAGCTTTCTTT. The full variable domain, in which reference TRBV29-1 and TRBJ1-1 provide the parts outside the CDR3, is SAVISQKPSRDICQRGTSLTIQCQVDSQVTMMFWYRQQPGQSLTLIATANQGSEATYESGFVIDKFPISRPNLTFSTLTVSNMSPEDSSIYLCSVGTGTGDTEAFFGQGTRLTVV.

The chain combines TRBV29-1 with TRBJ2-1; 12 bases match TRBD2. J gave up 9 bases and V 6 bases, and 15 bases lay outside the gene matches. The CDR3 is made up of 16 amino acids. Germline CDR1 reads SQVTM; CDR2 reads ANQGSEA. DNA of the CDR3: TGCAGCGTAGATCTTTTTCTAGCGGGAGGGATAGGTGAGCAGTTCTTC. Encoded protein: CSVDLFLAGGIGEQFF.

The genes are TRBV28 and TRBJ2-7, with 9 nucleotides matching TRBD2. CDR1 and CDR2 from the germline V gene are MDHEN and SYDVKM. Trimming took 6 bases from V and 6 from J; bases not matched to a gene: 21. This CDR3 spans 18 amino acids. The CDR3 loop reads CASSYQIGRGGHQTEQYF. The CDR3 DNA reads as TGTGCCAGCAGCTACCAGATTGGGCGGGGGGGCCATCAGACCGAGCAGTACTTC.

J is TRBJ1-4 and V is TRBV5-6; 7 bases agree with TRBD1. The CDR3 is 16 residues long. Germline V gene sequence: CDR1 SGHDT, CDR2 YYEEEE. Trimming took 0 bases from V and 4 from J; bases not matched to a gene: 6. The DNA for the CDR3 is TGTGCCAGCAGCTTGGTGCCGACAGGGAATAATGAAAAACTGTTTTTT. Translated, it gives CASSLVPTGNNEKLFF.

In nucleotides, the CDR3 is TGTGCCAGCAGACCGGACTTAATCATGCTTGGCTACACCTTC. Translation: CASRPDLIMLGYTF. The V gene is TRBV5-4, the J gene TRBJ1-2, with D hard to call. The germline V gene has CDR1 SGHNT and CDR2 YYREEE (reference sequence). This CDR3 comprises 14 residues. V was clipped by 5 bases and J by 7 bases, with 18 bases between them.

A single count supports this clone. The chain is built from TRBV19 and TRBJ1-5, with unresolved D. With 5 bases removed from V and 7 bases from J, the gap between germline ends came to 15 bases. There are 14 residues in the CDR3. Germline assignment: CDR1 LNHDA and CDR2 SQIVND (reference sequence). Here the CDR3 DNA reads TGTGCCAGTAGTTGGGCCTCCCCGACCCAGCCCCAGCATTTT. Translating gives CASSWASPTQPQHF.